Listed here are 20 T cell receptor beta chains from one sample, sequenced in a study of CD8+ T cells in alopecia areata. Treatment indicated: oral pan-JAK inhibitor, 5-10 mg twice daily. cDNA prepared by RNA extraction and subsequent reverse transcription served as the template for sequencing. TCRdb's table, derived via immunoSEQ multiplex PCR, lists solely in-frame clones and lacks some. Of around 270,000 clones in the sample, over 45% were seen once. The material was CD4+ T cells sorted from blood, obtained at week 24, from a patient treated with tofacitinib. Receptor source: a human donor with alopecia areata.

This chain joins TRBV2 and TRBJ2-5, with 14 bases identical to TRBD2. The CDR3 runs to 15 residues. The ends lost 3 bases at V and 4 bases at J; junction bases unmatched: 1. Germline loops: CDR1 SNHLY, CDR2 FYNNEI. The CDR3 DNA follows: TGTGCCAGCAGTGAGACTAGCGGGGGGGCAGAGACCCAGTACTTC. Translation: CASSETSGGAETQYF.

CDR3 protein: CSVLGQAIQGEQFF. Here the CDR3 DNA reads TGCAGCGTTTTGGGACAGGCGATCCAGGGTGAGCAGTTCTTC. The rearrangement joins TRBV29-1 to TRBJ2-1; TRBD1 agrees at 8 bases. This CDR3 has 14 residues. Unmatched junction bases numbered 12, after V lost 5 bases and J lost 9 bases. The germline V gene encodes CDR1 SQVTM and CDR2 ANQGSEA.

The chain carries TRBV4-1 and TRBJ1-2; D might be TRBD1 (5 bases). Trimming took 0 bases from V and 5 from J, leaving 13 bases between them. Germline values: CDR1 MGHRA, CDR2 YSYEKL. The CDR3 length is 15 residues. CDR3 amino acids: CASSQDPRGQYGYTF. DNA for the CDR3: TGCGCCAGCAGCCAAGATCCCCGGGGCCAATATGGCTACACCTTC.

In the case of this clone: At the DNA level, this CDR3 is encoded by other sequences in the same sample as well. The gene calls are TRBV7-2 and TRBJ2-3; D might be TRBD2 (5 bases). V was shortened by 5 bases and J by 2 bases, with 11 bases between the two germline ends. The CDR3 runs to 14 residues. The germline CDR1 and CDR2 sequences are SGHTA and FQGNSA. CDR3 bases: TGTGCCAGCAGCCCGGGATTCATCACAGATACGCAGTATTTT. Protein product: CASSPGFITDTQYF.

This clone was seen a handful of times. V and J are TRBV15 and TRBJ2-3, with a possible D match to TRBD2 (7 bases). Trimming stripped 7 bases from V and 3 bases from J, with 29 bases between. The CDR3 contains 19 residues. The germline V gene encodes CDR1 LNHNV and CDR2 YYDKDF (reference sequence). The CDR3 spells CATTARLGGPEIVTDTQYF. In DNA, the CDR3 is TGTGCCACCACGGCCCGACTCGGGGGGCCAGAGATAGTAACAGATACGCAGTATTTT. Drawing the rest from reference TRBV15 and TRBJ2-3, the complete variable domain is DAMVIQNPRYQVTQFGKPVTLSCSQTLNHNVMYWYQQKSSQAPKLLFHYYDKDFNNEADTPDNFQSRRPNTSFCFLDIRSPGLGDTAMYLCATTARLGGPEIVTDTQYFGPGTRLTVL.

This rearrangement joins TRBV7-9 to TRBJ1-5; D is undetermined. Trimming stripped 2 bases from V and 7 bases from J, with 9 bases between. The CDR3 spans 13 residues. In germline, CDR1 is SEHNR, CDR2 FQNEAQ (reference sequence). The CDR3 spells CASSLMGGQPQHF. Written as DNA, the CDR3 is TGTGCCAGCAGCTTAATGGGAGGACAGCCCCAGCATTTT. Filled out from reference TRBV7-9 and TRBJ1-5, the complete variable domain reads DTGVSQNPRHKITKRGQNVTFRCDPISEHNRLYWYRQTLGQGPEFLTYFQNEAQLEKSRLLSDRFSAERPKGSFSTLEIQRTEQGDSAMYLCASSLMGGQPQHFGDGTRLSIL.

The V gene is TRBV29-1, the J gene TRBJ2-5; D unclear. Germline CDR1 reads SQVTM; CDR2 reads ANQGSEA. V was pared by 3 bases and J by 1 base, with 3 bases between. The CDR3 loop spans 11 amino acids. The CDR3 protein is CSVDLQETQYF. In nucleotides, the CDR3 is TGCAGCGTTGACCTCCAAGAGACCCAGTACTTC.

This chain links TRBV28 with TRBJ1-2; D is uncertain. Germline V CDR1 and CDR2: MDHEN, SYDVKM. V lost 7 bases, J lost 5 bases, and 11 bases lay in between. The CDR3 is 12 residues long. CDR3 in amino acids: CASTDAIYGYTF. Here the CDR3 DNA reads TGTGCCAGCACCGATGCGATTTATGGCTACACCTTC.

This clone was seen only a few times. The chain combines TRBV29-1 with TRBJ1-1, with D perhaps TRBD1 (6 bases). This CDR3 is built from 14 residues. From germline, CDR1 is SQVTM and CDR2 ANQGSEA. V was trimmed by 5 bases and J by 5 bases, leaving 18 bases between them. The CDR3 reads CSVKGQSVWTEAFF. CDR3 DNA: TGCAGCGTTAAAGGACAGAGCGTTTGGACTGAAGCTTTCTTT.

This chain links TRBV29-1 with TRBJ2-7; 9 nucleotides match TRBD1. The germline V gene encodes CDR1 SQVTM and CDR2 ANQGSEA. The CDR3 sequence is 14 residues long. J lost 4 bases, V lost 4 bases, and 8 bases had no gene match. The CDR3 DNA follows: TGCAGCGTTGTTGTGGGGGACAGGGCGTACGAGCAGTACTTC. Translation: CSVVVGDRAYEQYF.

This sequence joins TRBV2 and TRBJ2-2; no reliable D call. Germline V CDR1 and CDR2: SNHLY, FYNNEI. There are 12 residues in the CDR3. Trimming pared 5 bases from V and 2 bases from J, leaving 3 bases between. This CDR3 is CASSPNTGELFF. CDR3 coding DNA: TGTGCCAGCAGTCCAAACACCGGGGAGCTGTTTTTT.

This rearrangement joins TRBV29-1 to TRBJ2-1; 15 nucleotides line up with TRBD2. The V gene end was trimmed by 3 bases and the J gene end by 10 bases; junction bases not matched to a gene: 1. CDR3 length equals 13 residues. CDR1 and CDR2 (germline): SQVTM, ANQGSEA. CDR3 nucleotide sequence: TGCAGCGTTGAGGGACTAGCGGGGGGCGAGCAGTTCTTC. Its protein is CSVEGLAGGEQFF.

This sequence joins TRBV6-1 and TRBJ2-1, with 10 positions matching TRBD2. Germline V CDR1 and CDR2: MNHNS, SASEGT. The CDR3 length is 13 residues. V was pared by 10 bases and J by 7 bases, with 7 bases of the junction left unmatched. In nucleotides, the CDR3 is TGTGCCACCGCGGGACTAGCGACTAATGAGCAGTTCTTC. Protein: CATAGLATNEQFF.

This chain links TRBV4-2 with TRBJ1-5; D not resolved. From germline, CDR1 is LGHNA and CDR2 YNFKEQ. The V end lost 0 bases, the J end lost 4 bases, and 7 bases lay between the germline ends. The CDR3 has 14 residues. The CDR3 protein is CASSQEASNQPQHF. The CDR3 region has the DNA TGTGCCAGCAGCCAAGAGGCCAGTAATCAGCCCCAGCATTTT.

As DNA, the CDR3 is TGTGCCTGGAGTCTCCTCGGACGGTACAATACGCAGTATTTT. As protein: CAWSLLGRYNTQYF. This chain connects TRBV30 to TRBJ2-3; D is uncertain. V gave up 2 bases and J gave up 7 bases, with 16 bases separating them. Germline V gene sequence: CDR1 GTSNPN, CDR2 SVGIG (reference sequence). The CDR3 contains 14 residues.

V and J are TRBV29-1 and TRBJ1-1, with TRBD1 matching over 8 bases. Germline V lookup: CDR1 SQVTM, CDR2 ANQGSEA. The V gene end was trimmed by 4 bases and the J gene end by 4 bases; junction bases not matched to a gene: 5. CDR3 length: 13 residues. CDR3 DNA sequence: TGCAGCGTTGTCAACAGGGGGAGCACTGAAGCTTTCTTT. It is translated as CSVVNRGSTEAFF.

The rearrangement uses TRBV27 and TRBJ2-1, with 8 nucleotides matching TRBD2. The ends lost 6 bases at V and 4 bases at J; junction bases unmatched: 11. The CDR3 is made up of 16 amino acids. In germline, CDR1 is MNHEY, CDR2 SMNVEV (reference sequence). DNA for the CDR3: TGTGCCAGCAGAGCCCCTACCGGGGGGGCTTACAATGAGCAGTTCTTC. Encoded protein: CASRAPTGGAYNEQFF.

The rearrangement uses TRBV5-4 and TRBJ2-2, with D unresolved. This CDR3 comprises 13 residues. Trimming removed 4 bases at V and 7 bases at J, with 11 bases between. The germline V gene has CDR1 SGHNT and CDR2 YYREEE (reference sequence). The CDR3: CASSAEWGGELFF. As DNA, the CDR3 is TGTGCCAGCAGCGCAGAGTGGGGCGGGGAGCTGTTTTTT.

The CDR3 DNA sequence: TGTGCCAGCAGCCAGGGAAGGGCATACGAGCAGTACTTC. Its protein is CASSQGRAYEQYF. The rearrangement links TRBV14 to TRBJ2-7; no clear D. This CDR3 is 13 amino acids long. CDR1 is SGHDN and CDR2 is FVKESK in the germline V gene. V lost 3 bases and J 4 bases, leaving 10 bases between the germline ends.

The chain couples TRBV30 to TRBJ2-3; maybe TRBD2 (6 bases). Trimming stripped 3 bases from V and 4 bases from J, with 14 bases between. CDR1 is GTSNPN, CDR2 SVGIG, per germline (reference sequence). The CDR3 length is 14 residues. In DNA form, the CDR3 reads TGTGCCTGGAGCGTCCTTAGCGGCGCAGATACGCAGTATTTT. This sequence encodes CAWSVLSGADTQYF.